Described below is a single T cell receptor (beta chain) sequence and its context. The sample originates from a study of T cell changes during pregnancy in multiple sclerosis. This CDR3 contains 11 residues. V lost 6 bases to trimming and J lost 4 bases, with 9 bases between them. Germline loops: CDR1 SQVTM, CDR2 ANQGSEA. Data came from immunoSEQ multiplex PCR; TCRdb stores just in-frame clones and leaves some out. The table has over 45,000 clones, 90% to 95% seen once; the top ten hold roughly 0.2%. The TCR comes from a female donor with multiple sclerosis, enrolled in a pregnancy study. The chain couples TRBV29-1 to TRBJ1-2, with D tentatively TRBD1 (6 bases). Sequences were derived from CD4+ T cells from peripheral blood mononuclear cells, sampled in the second trimester of pregnancy. The CDR3 region is CSVVGGYGYTF. The CDR3 region has the DNA TGCAGCGTGGTAGGGGGCTATGGCTACACCTTC.